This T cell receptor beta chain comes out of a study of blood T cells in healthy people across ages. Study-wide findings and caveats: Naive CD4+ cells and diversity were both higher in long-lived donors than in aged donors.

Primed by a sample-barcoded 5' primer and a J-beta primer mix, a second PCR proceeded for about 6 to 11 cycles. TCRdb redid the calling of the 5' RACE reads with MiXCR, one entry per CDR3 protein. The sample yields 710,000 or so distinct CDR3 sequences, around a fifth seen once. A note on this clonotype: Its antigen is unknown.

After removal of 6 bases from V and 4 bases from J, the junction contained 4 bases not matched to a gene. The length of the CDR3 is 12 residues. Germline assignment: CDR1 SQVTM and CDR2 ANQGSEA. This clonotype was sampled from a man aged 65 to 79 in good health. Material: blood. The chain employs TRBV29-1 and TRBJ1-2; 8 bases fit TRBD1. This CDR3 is CSVGQAAYGYTF. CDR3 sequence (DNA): TGCAGCGTGGGACAGGCCGCCTATGGCTACACCTTC.